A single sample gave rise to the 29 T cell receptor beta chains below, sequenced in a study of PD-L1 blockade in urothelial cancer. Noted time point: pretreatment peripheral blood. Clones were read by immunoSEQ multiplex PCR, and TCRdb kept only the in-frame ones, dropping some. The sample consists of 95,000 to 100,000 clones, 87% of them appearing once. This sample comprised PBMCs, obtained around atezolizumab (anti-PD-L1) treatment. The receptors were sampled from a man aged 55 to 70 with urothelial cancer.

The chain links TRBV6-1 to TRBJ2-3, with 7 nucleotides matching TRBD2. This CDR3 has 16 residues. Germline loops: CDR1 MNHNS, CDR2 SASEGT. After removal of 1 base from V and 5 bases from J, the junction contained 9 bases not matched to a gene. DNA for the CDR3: TGTGCCAGCAGTGAAGTTGCGGGGGTCGGTGGAGATACGCAGTATTTT. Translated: CASSEVAGVGGDTQYF.

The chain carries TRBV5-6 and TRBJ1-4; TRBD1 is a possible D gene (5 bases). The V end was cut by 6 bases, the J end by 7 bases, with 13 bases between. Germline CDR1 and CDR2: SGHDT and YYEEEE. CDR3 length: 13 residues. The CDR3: CASTAGGGEKLFF. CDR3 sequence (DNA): TGTGCCAGCACCGCGGGGGGGGGTGAAAAACTGTTTTTT.

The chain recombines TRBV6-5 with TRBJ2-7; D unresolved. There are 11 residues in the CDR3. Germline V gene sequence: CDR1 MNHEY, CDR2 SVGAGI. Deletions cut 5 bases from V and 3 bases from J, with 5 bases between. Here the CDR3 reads CASSSVYEQYF. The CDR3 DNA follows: TGTGCCAGCAGTAGCGTCTACGAGCAGTACTTC.

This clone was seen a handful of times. In DNA, the CDR3 is TGTGCCAGCGGCTGGGACTTCGACACCTTC. Translated: CASGWDFDTF. The J gene is TRBJ1-2, the V gene TRBV11-3; a possible D gene is TRBD1 (5 bases). The germline V and J ends were trimmed by 8 bases and 12 bases, with 13 bases remaining between them. Germline V CDR1 and CDR2: SGHNT, YENEEA. The CDR3 is 10 amino acids.

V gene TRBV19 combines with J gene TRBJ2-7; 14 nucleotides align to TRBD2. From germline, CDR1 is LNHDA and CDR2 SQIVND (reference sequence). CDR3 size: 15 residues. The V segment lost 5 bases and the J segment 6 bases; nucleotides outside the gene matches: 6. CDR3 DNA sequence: TGTGCCAGTAGTGCGGGACTAGCGGGAGTGGGCGAGCAGTACTTC. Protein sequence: CASSAGLAGVGEQYF.

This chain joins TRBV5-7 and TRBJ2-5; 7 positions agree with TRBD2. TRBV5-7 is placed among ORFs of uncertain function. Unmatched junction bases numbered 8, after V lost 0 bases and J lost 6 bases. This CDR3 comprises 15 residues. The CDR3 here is CASSLAGPGRKTQYF. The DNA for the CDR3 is TGTGCCAGCAGCTTGGCCGGTCCCGGGAGGAAGACCCAGTACTTC.

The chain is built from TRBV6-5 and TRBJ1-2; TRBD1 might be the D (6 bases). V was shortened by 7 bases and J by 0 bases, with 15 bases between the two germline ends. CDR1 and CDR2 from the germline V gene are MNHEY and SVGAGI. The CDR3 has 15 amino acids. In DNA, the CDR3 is TGTGCCAGCACCCCAGGGGTTTTAGCTAACTATGGCTACACCTTC. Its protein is CASTPGVLANYGYTF.

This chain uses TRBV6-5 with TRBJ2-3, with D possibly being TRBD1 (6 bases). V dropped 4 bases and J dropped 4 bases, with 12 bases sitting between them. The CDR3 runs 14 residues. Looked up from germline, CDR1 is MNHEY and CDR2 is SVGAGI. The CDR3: CASSWVGAPDTQYF. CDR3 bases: TGTGCCAGCAGTTGGGTGGGGGCTCCAGATACGCAGTATTTT.

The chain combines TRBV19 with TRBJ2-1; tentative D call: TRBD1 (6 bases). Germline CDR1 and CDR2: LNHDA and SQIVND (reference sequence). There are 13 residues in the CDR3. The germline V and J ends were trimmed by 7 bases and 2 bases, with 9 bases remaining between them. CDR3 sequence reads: CASTTGPYNEQFF. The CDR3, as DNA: TGTGCCAGTACTACAGGGCCCTACAATGAGCAGTTCTTC.

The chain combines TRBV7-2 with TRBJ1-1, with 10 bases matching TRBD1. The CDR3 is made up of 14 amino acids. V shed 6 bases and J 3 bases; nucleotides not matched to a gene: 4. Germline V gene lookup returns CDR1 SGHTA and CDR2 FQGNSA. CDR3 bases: TGTGCCAGCAGTCGGACAGGGGGGGACACTGAAGCTTTCTTT. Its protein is CASSRTGGDTEAFF.

The CDR3 region is CASSPRGASGANVLTF. As DNA, the CDR3 is TGTGCCAGCTCACCACGGGGAGCCTCTGGGGCCAACGTCCTGACTTTC. This rearrangement joins TRBV18 to TRBJ2-6, with D possibly being TRBD2 (5 bases). Looked up from germline, CDR1 is KGHSH and CDR2 is LQKENI. The CDR3 extends over 16 amino acids. The V and J ends lost 1 base and 0 bases respectively, with 7 bases between them.

The CDR3: CASSEFLLGGAVTPNYGYTF. CDR3 in DNA: TGTGCCAGCAGTGAATTTTTGTTGGGAGGTGCCGTTACCCCTAACTATGGCTACACCTTC. The chain combines TRBV6-1 with TRBJ1-2, with D hard to call. This CDR3 region has 20 residues. From germline, CDR1 is MNHNS and CDR2 SASEGT. Between the trimmed V and J ends, which lost 2 bases and 0 bases, there was a span of 25 bases.

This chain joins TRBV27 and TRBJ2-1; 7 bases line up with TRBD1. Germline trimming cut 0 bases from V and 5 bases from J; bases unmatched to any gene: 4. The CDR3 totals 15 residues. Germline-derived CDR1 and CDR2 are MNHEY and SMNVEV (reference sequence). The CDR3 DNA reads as TGTGCCAGCAGTTTATCATGGGACAGTAACAATGAGCAGTTCTTC. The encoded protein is CASSLSWDSNNEQFF.

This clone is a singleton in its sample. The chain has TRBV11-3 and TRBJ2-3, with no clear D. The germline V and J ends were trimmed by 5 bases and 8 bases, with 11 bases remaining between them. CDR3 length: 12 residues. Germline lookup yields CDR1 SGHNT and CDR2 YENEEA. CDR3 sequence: CASSLILGTQYF. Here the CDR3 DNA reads TGTGCCAGCAGCCTAATCCTAGGTACGCAGTATTTT.

For the CDR3, the DNA is TGTGCCAGCAGCTTAGTAGGAGGGACTTCCTACAATGAGCAGTTCTTC. Its translation is CASSLVGGTSYNEQFF. The chain employs TRBV11-2 and TRBJ2-1; tentative D call: TRBD2 (6 bases). With 1 base removed from V and 1 base from J, the gap between germline ends came to 11 bases. The CDR3 covers 16 residues. The V gene's germline CDR1 is SGHAT and CDR2 FQNNGV.

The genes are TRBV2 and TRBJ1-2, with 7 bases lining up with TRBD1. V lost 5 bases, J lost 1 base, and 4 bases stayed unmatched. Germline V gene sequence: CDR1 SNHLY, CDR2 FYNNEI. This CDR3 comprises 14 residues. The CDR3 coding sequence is TGTGCCAGCAGTAGCCAGGGGGTTAACTATGGCTACACCTTC. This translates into CASSSQGVNYGYTF.

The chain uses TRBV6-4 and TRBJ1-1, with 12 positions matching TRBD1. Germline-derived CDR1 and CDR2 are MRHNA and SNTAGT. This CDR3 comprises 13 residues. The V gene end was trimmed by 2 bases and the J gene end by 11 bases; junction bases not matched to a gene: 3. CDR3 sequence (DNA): TGTGCCAGCAGTGACGGGACAGGGGGCCTGGCTTTCTTT. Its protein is CASSDGTGGLAFF.

The CDR3 loop reads CSAIETYEQYF. Here the CDR3 DNA reads TGCAGTGCAATAGAAACCTACGAGCAGTACTTC. The chain uses TRBV20-1 and TRBJ2-7; unclear D gene. The CDR3 sequence is 11 residues long. Germline CDR1 reads DFQATT; CDR2 reads SNEGSKA (reference sequence). V lost 6 bases and J lost 2, with 8 bases in between.

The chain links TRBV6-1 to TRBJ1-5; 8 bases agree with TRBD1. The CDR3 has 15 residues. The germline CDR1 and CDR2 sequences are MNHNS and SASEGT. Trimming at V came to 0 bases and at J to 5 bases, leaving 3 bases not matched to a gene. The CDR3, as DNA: TGTGCCAGCAGTGAAGCCTTGACAGGGGATCAGCCCCAGCATTTT. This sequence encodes CASSEALTGDQPQHF.

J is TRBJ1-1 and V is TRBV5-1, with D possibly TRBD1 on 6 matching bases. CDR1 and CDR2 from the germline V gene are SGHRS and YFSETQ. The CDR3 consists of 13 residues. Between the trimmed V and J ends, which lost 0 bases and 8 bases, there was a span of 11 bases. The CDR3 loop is CASSLGGQKEAFF. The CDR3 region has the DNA TGCGCCAGCAGCTTGGGGGGACAAAAGGAAGCTTTCTTT.

CDR3 residues: CASSPDYGYTF. Here the CDR3 DNA reads TGTGCCAGCAGTCCTGACTATGGCTACACCTTC. The J gene is TRBJ1-2, the V gene TRBV28; D not certain. CDR3 size: 11 residues. V lost 5 bases and J lost 3, with 4 bases in between. Germline V CDR1 and CDR2: MDHEN, SYDVKM.

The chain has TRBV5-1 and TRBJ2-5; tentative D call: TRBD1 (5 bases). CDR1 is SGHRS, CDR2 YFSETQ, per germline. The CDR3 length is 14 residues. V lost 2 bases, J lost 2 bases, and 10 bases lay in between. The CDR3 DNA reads TGCGCCAGCAGCTTACAGGCTAGTCAAGAGACCCAGTACTTC. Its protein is CASSLQASQETQYF.

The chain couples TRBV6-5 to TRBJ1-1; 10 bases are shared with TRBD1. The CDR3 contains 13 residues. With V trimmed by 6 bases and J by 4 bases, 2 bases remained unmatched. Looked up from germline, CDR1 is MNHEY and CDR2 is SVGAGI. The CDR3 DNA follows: TGTGCCAGCAGACGGACAGGGGGCACTGAAGCTTTCTTT. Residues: CASRRTGGTEAFF.

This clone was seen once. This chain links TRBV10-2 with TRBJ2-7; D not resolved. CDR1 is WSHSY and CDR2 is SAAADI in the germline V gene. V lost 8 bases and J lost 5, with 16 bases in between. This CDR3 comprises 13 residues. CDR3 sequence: CASYPGGFDEQYF. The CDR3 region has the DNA TGCGCCAGCTACCCGGGTGGGTTCGACGAGCAGTACTTC.

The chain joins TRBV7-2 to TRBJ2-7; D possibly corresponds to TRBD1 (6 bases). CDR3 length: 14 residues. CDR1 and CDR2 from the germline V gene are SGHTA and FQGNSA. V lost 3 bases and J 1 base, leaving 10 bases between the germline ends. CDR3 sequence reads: CASSLSGQSYEQYF. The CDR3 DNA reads TGTGCCAGCAGCTTGTCGGGACAATCCTACGAGCAGTACTTC.

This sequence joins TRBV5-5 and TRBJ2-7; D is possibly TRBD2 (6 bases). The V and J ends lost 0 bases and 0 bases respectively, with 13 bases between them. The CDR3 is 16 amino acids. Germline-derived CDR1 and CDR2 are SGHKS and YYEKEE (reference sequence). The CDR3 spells CASSLVGDSSSYEQYF. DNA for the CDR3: TGTGCCAGCAGCTTGGTGGGGGACTCGAGCTCCTACGAGCAGTACTTC.

CDR3: CASSLLHNTEAFF. DNA for the CDR3: TGTGCCAGCAGCTTGTTACATAACACTGAAGCTTTCTTT. This rearrangement joins TRBV7-3 to TRBJ1-1; no firm D call. Per germline, CDR1 SGHTA and CDR2 FQGTGA. V lost 3 bases to trimming and J lost 2 bases, with 7 bases between them. The CDR3 has 13 residues.

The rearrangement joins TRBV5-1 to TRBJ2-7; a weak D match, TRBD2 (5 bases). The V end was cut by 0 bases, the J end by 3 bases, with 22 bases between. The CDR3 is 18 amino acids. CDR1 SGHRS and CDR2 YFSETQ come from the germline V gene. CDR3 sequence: CASSLALFQRESSYEQYF. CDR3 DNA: TGCGCCAGCAGCTTGGCCTTATTTCAGAGGGAGTCGAGCTACGAGCAGTACTTC.

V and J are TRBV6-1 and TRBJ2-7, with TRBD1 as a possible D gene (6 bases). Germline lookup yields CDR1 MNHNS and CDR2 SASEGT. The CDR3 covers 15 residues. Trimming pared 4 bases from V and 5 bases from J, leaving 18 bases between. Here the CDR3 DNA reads TGTGCCAGCAGTGTATACCCGCAGGGGCTAAACGAGCAGTACTTC. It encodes CASSVYPQGLNEQYF.